This is a list of T cell receptor beta chains from one sample in a study of blood T cell repertoires in COVID-19. Only in-frame clones appear in the TCRdb table, and some are missing; sequencing was by immunoSEQ multiplex PCR. This table holds approximately 63,000 clones, just over 85% found once. The sample was peripheral blood. The receptors were sampled from a woman aged 80 or over with active COVID-19. The conserved cysteine and the conserved F or W are not part of the CDR3 here.

J: TRBJ1-6; V: TRBV11-3; CDR3: ASSLWPRGRGETYNSPLH
J: TRBJ2-2; V: TRBV7-9; CDR3: ASSLPSFNGELF
J: TRBJ2-1; V: TRBV7-6; CDR3: ASSLGGGAYNEQF
J: TRBJ1-1; V: TRBV11-2; CDR3: ASSLDLGGGSEAF
J: TRBJ1-1; V: TRBV18; CDR3: ASSPWDSLDTEAF
J: TRBJ1-5; V: TRBV2; CDR3: ASSPHPGQGGNQPQH
J: TRBJ2-7; V: TRBV5-1; CDR3: ASSLSGANYEQY
J: TRBJ2-3; V: TRBV5-1; CDR3: ASSLASGGVYTDTQY
J: TRBJ2-1; V: TRBV30; CDR3: AYKRGPGSYNEQF
J: TRBJ2-5; V: TRBV6-5; CDR3: ASSYGQGASETQY
J: TRBJ2-3; V: TRBV7-3; CDR3: ASSLGQGGADTQY
J: TRBJ2-7; V: TRBV19; CDR3: ASSRLSGSSSYEQY
J: TRBJ2-3; V: TRBV27; CDR3: ASSPLSYRGRWDTQY
J: TRBJ2-7; V: TRBV5-4; CDR3: ASSLLLAFSYEQY
J: TRBJ2-2; V: TRBV5-6; CDR3: ASSLDRAGELF
J: TRBJ2-2; V: TRBV5-8; CDR3: ASSRQVNTGELF
J: TRBJ2-1; V: TRBV6-5; CDR3: ASSLGLAGYNEQF
J: TRBJ2-1; V: TRBV6-6; CDR3: ASSWTSGDLNEQF
J: TRBJ2-3; V: TRBV6-2/TRBV6-3; CDR3: ASSRWPGTSTDTQY
J: TRBJ1-6; V: TRBV2; CDR3: ASSEDRGYNSPLH
J: TRBJ1-6; V: TRBV4-3; CDR3: ASSQERQGPGNNSPLH
J: TRBJ2-2; V: TRBV7-2; CDR3: ASSLVRVKNTGELF
J: TRBJ1-6; V: TRBV7-9; CDR3: ASSHIGQVHGNSPLH
J: TRBJ2-5; V: TRBV5-1; CDR3: ASSPQYQETQY
J: TRBJ2-1; V: TRBV5-6; CDR3: ASSSEPYNEQF
J: TRBJ2-2; V: TRBV5-1; CDR3: ASSFGTSGELF
J: TRBJ2-7; V: TRBV4-2; CDR3: ASSPGTEIYEQY
J: TRBJ2-7; V: TRBV29-1; CDR3: SVEQGAPYEQY
J: TRBJ2-4; V: TRBV28; CDR3: ASSLAGLAKNIQY
J: TRBJ2-4; V: TRBV19; CDR3: ASSMAAGGGGKNIQY
J: TRBJ1-5; V: TRBV6-6; CDR3: ASSYYGSNQPQH
J: TRBJ2-2; V: TRBV5-5; CDR3: ASQVTTGELF
J: TRBJ1-1; V: TRBV9; CDR3: ASSSRQYTEAF
J: TRBJ2-3; V: TRBV5-1; CDR3: ASSLAVAGGTDTQY
J: TRBJ2-7; V: TRBV20-1; CDR3: SASGLASYEQY
J: TRBJ1-2; V: TRBV4-2; CDR3: ASSQDPDSRYGYT
J: TRBJ2-7; V: TRBV5-6; CDR3: ASSLREGADEQY
J: TRBJ1-5; V: TRBV7-2; CDR3: ASSPGGTTFYSNQPQH
J: TRBJ2-7; V: TRBV4-1; CDR3: ASSQDYARGNEQY
J: TRBJ2-1; V: TRBV5-6; CDR3: ASSGGQGFYNEQF
J: TRBJ2-2; V: TRBV12-3/TRBV12-4; CDR3: ASRRDTGELF
J: TRBJ2-5; V: TRBV5-1; CDR3: ASSSGGRVETQY
J: TRBJ2-3; V: TRBV6-1; CDR3: ASSASGRGWADTQY
J: TRBJ2-1; V: TRBV5-4; CDR3: ASSSYNEQF
J: TRBJ2-5; V: TRBV5-4; CDR3: ASSSRLAGAQETQY
J: TRBJ2-7; V: TRBV7-2; CDR3: ASSPGGRADPY
J: TRBJ1-4; V: TRBV15; CDR3: ATSSRTGANEKLF
J: TRBJ2-2; V: TRBV12-3/TRBV12-4; CDR3: ASSPRNTGELF
J: TRBJ1-5; V: TRBV27; CDR3: ASSFRVRDRTNQPQH
J: TRBJ1-1; V: TRBV5-4; CDR3: ASSSRDRVTEAF
J: TRBJ1-1; V: TRBV9; CDR3: ASSVVSGNTEAF
J: TRBJ2-7; V: TRBV7-9; CDR3: ASSQGQRASYEQY
J: TRBJ2-7; V: TRBV19; CDR3: ASSLLSTGGEQY
J: TRBJ2-1; V: TRBV5-1; CDR3: ASSEAATYNEQF